The TCR beta chain under discussion was sequenced for a study of post-analysis software for immune sequencing data. Study-wide results and limits: Pronounced co-clustering by F measure was evident among identically batched samples. Comparison of patients with controls showed about 5 TRBV segments more frequent in patients, TRBV5-6, TRBV5-1 and TRBV20-1 among them.

As for this clonotype: Its antigen remains unidentified.

Unique molecular identifiers were present in the TCR beta cDNA libraries. TCRdb re-called the PCR reads with MiXCR, one entry per CDR3 protein. This sample has fewer than 850,000 distinct CDR3 sequences, with 25% to 30% found just once. Between the trimmed V and J ends, which lost 1 base and 1 base, there was a span of 13 bases. Germline assignment: CDR1 DFQATT and CDR2 SNEGSKA (reference sequence). The CDR3 is 15 amino acids. This TCR was sampled from a girl between 10 and 17 years old with multiple sclerosis. The source material was blood. This chain connects TRBV20-1 to TRBJ2-5; D call uncertain. The DNA for the CDR3 is TGCAGTGCTAGAGGGGTTGATCTGCCCCAAGAGACCCAGTACTTC. Translation gives CSARGVDLPQETQYF.